This T cell receptor (beta chain) was sequenced during a study of cytomegalovirus exposure and HLA in healthy donors (dated by TCRdb to the late 2010s). In terms of the full investigation: An earlier analysis of approximately 640 of the donors reported about 250 Gb of sequence data and approximately 110 million unique TCR beta sequences from about 179 million T cells. A later genetic analysis used genome-wide SNP genotypes for 398 of the 666 donors, treating that subset as a discovery cohort. Every discovery cohort repertoire had been produced on one sequencing platform. A later analysis re-examined previously published TCR beta repertoires from roughly 720 donors and added high-resolution HLA genotyping to investigate patterns of TCR occurrence. Around 330 gigabases of sequencing data and around 85 million unique TCR sequences made up an early release that covered fewer than 650 HLA-typed donors. Of the roughly 400 genotyped donors, about 80% fell in the genetic ancestry cluster associated with self-reported Caucasian donors. The aim of the study was to test whether cataloging public T cell receptors could identify signatures of past pathogen exposure. Typing coverage varied by locus: about 620-630 donors for A, B, C, DRB1 and DQB1; roughly 520 for DQA1; about 570 for DPA1; more than 450 for DPB1. Donor age, sex, ethnicity and CMV serostatus were collected together with the repertoire data. The study combined high-throughput TCR immunosequencing, statistical association of individual TCRs with disease status, and machine learning to predict cytomegalovirus infection status. Using immunosequencing, the study profiled T cell repertoires from about 620 subjects and related those repertoires to cytomegalovirus serostatus. Among some 410 genotyped donors of the cohort, an average of approximately 250,000 unique TCR beta nucleotide sequences were sequenced per donor, roughly a sixth of them non-productive. Several DR-DQ haplotypes were treated as single units for association and clustering because of strong linkage in the cohort. The later analysis used no new phenotypic data to find candidate immune exposures, relying instead on TCR beta sequences and their occurrence across donors. An earlier analysis of some 500 of the donors used high-throughput TCR beta sequencing to judge whether each TCR beta V gene segment behaved as functional or pseudogenic. Both class I and class II loci were covered by HLA typing, at four-digit resolution. Along with the approximately 700-subject first cohort, a separate validation cohort of over a hundred different subjects was used. Results and caveats for the whole study, not just this receptor: The authors suggested that the approach could potentially be generalized to other disease states and immunological phenotypes. In a later analysis, HLA-associated TCR beta chains showed more clonal expansion and lower generation probabilities than non-associated chains that were equally common. In a later analysis, TCR association rates were found to vary across HLA loci, with the most associated TCRs seen for DRB1 alleles and the fewest for HLA-C alleles. In vitro tests confirmed that three of the cytomegalovirus-associated TCR beta chains recognize cytomegalovirus antigens. Because HLA typing was missing for some donors at each locus, association tests included only the typed subset. Presence/absence analyses assumed roughly uniform sequencing depth across donors, an assumption that may not hold. A total of roughly 160 TCR beta chains were listed by the study as associated with cytomegalovirus. At a false discovery rate of 0.05, a later analysis linked under 20,000 TCR beta sequences to specific HLA alleles. A group of highly shared sequence variants was considered likely to be a technical artifact of the sequencing pipeline. An earlier analysis of approximately 540 of the donors showed that most TCR beta V segments appeared in productive rearrangements either about 87% or about 30% of the time, which broadly matched IMGT annotations. A later genetic analysis reported fewer N-insertions in productive TCRs among donors in an Asian-associated ancestry cluster than the 666-donor mean. A further reported finding was that TCR beta sequences accurately predicted the HLA-A and HLA-B alleles for most subjects in the first cohort. The earlier analysis of approximately 540 of the donors excluded approximately 17 rarely observed V segments, including chromosome 9 orphons, because counts were too low. Some IMGT-functional V segments, including TRBV6-2 and TRBV6-3, could not be told apart with the 87-base-pair reads, so those segments were excluded. Cytomegalovirus status was reported to be diagnosed by the classifier with high specificity and sensitivity in both the original and validation cohorts. A later genetic analysis associated a missense DCLRE1C variant with V-gene and J-gene trimming of TCR beta chains, and an independent cohort replicated the association. In a later analysis, most CMV-associated TCR beta chains were found to appear HLA-restricted, with HLA associations seemingly driven largely by CMV exposure. CMV serostatus was the only immune exposure information available for the cohort. Linkage disequilibrium might explain the correlated functional status among segregating V segments, but an unknown experimental factor could not be ruled out. The cohort was sequenced for TCR beta chains only, and without alpha or paired-chain data the features that could be detected were limited. Across donors, most TCR sequences were observed very rarely, whereas some public TCRs were present in many individuals. In a later analysis, several top co-occurrence clusters were reported to appear linked to parvovirus B19, influenza, CMV and Epstein-Barr virus. Assigning TCR associations to individual alleles was difficult when HLA alleles, especially DR and DQ, strongly co-occurred.

Library preparation employed the immunoSEQ multiplex PCR assay. The multiplex PCR relied on a mix of 60 forward primers for TCR Vbeta segments and 13 reverse primers for TCR Jbeta segments. The CDR3 region of rearranged TCR beta genes was amplified from genomic DNA by a multiplex PCR assay. The Illumina HiSeq System was used to sequence the amplified TCR beta libraries as 87-base-pair reads. Per the original workflow: A later analysis counted approximately 76 million unique TCR beta chains across the 500 to 850 repertoires, and some 12 million of these chains were shared by at least two donors. Raw reads were error-corrected and collapsed into unique sequences by a nearest-neighbor algorithm in which closely related sequences were merged to remove PCR and sequencing errors. Alignment of CDR3 sequences to IMGT reference sequences was used to assign V, D and J gene segments. For a sequence to be retained, a match of at least six nucleotides to both a V gene segment and a J gene segment was required. A rearrangement counted as productive if the CDR3 had no stop codons and remained in frame with V and J, and every other rearrangement counted as non-productive. CDR3 was defined according to IMGT convention as the region running from the second conserved V-encoded cysteine to the conserved J-encoded phenylalanine. The earlier analysis of a few hundred of the donors excluded sequences that lacked an unambiguous match to a single V gene segment. In an earlier analysis of a few hundred of the donors, a V segment was called functional when productive rearrangements were above 56.7%, and segregating when the standard deviation between donors exceeded 5%. To diagnose cytomegalovirus status from the catalog of TCR beta chain sequences, a statistical classification framework was built. In a later analysis, V and J genes were assigned by comparing TCR nucleotide sequences against IMGT/GENE-DB human TR gene sequences. The TCRdist pipeline was used in a later analysis to assign CDR3 sequences and most-parsimonious VDJ recombination scenarios. In a later analysis, every TCR beta chain was defined by the combination of its CDR3 amino acid sequence and its V-gene family, and reads without a unique V-gene family were dropped. A later analysis removed 600 or so highly shared, low-generation-probability nucleotide sequences to deal with suspected cross-contamination and a sequencing artifact. In a later analysis, a clonal expansion index was calculated for each public chain from normalized within-repertoire ranks of inferred template counts. In a later analysis, generation probabilities were computed using a VDJ recombination model fitted to out-of-frame rearrangements, and the results were checked against IGoR. Hypergeometric tests were used in a later analysis to score TCR-TCR, TCR-HLA and TCR-CMV co-occurrence, with a repertoire-size bias correction applied to the TCR pairs. To estimate false discovery rates, a later analysis permuted the HLA or CMV assignments 20 times. In a later analysis, co-occurring TCRs were grouped with DBSCAN, and TCRdist sequence similarity was added when clustering was performed within HLA-allele-positive subsets. For co-occurrence clustering, repertoires with fewer than 30,000 or more than 120,000 public chains were excluded, along with five repertoires with anomalous nucleotide sharing. The table comes from immuneACCESS by way of TCRdb, which keeps in-frame sequences with V and J called. Part of the clones is missing from these tables; in studies checked, under half for an unresolved V gene and the rest for unknown reasons. V and J calls and clone size are as listed in that table; D and trimming were resolved from the DNA. The sample table lists about 170,000 clones, about four fifths of them with a count of one. The ten largest account for about 0.82% of the sample.

For this clone: No antigen is known for it. No per-base quality is available; no much larger clone lies one base away.

In total, approximately 610 healthy bone marrow donors made up the cohort. At the time of sampling, every cohort member was nominally healthy, though immune exposures that went unrecorded were likely present. The donor was CMV seronegative and belonged to the group of around 350 seronegative cohort members. Every donor gave a peripheral blood sample, and the peripheral blood mononuclear cells from that sample were used for TCR beta sequencing. Genomic DNA was extracted from the blood cell samples with the Qiagen DNeasy Blood Extraction Kit. CDR1 SGHVS and CDR2 FQNEAQ were looked up in the germline V gene. Reading from cysteine to phenylalanine, the CDR3 counts 15 amino acids. Of the read, only the CDR3 DNA is kept; its 45 bases are in frame from base 1. The trim is 5 bases for V and 0 bases for J, with a gap of 10 bases between the germline ends.

This receptor was identified in a woman aged 18-29 years in good health and CMV-seronegative. This receptor chain uses TRBV7-8 and TRBJ1-4; the D gene is perhaps TRBD1, on 5 matching bases. The sequencing input was PBMCs. The DNA sequence reads TGTGCCAGCAGCCCTCAGGGATCAACTAATGAAAAACTGTTTTTT. This encodes CASSPQGSTNEKLFF.